These 24 T cell receptor beta chains originate from one sample sequenced in a study of graft-versus-host responses after intestinal transplantation. Graft material was processed, releasing intraepithelial and lamina propria lymphocytes. Clones were read by immunoSEQ multiplex PCR, and TCRdb kept only the in-frame ones, dropping some. Of about 9,600 clones in the sample, approximately 80% were seen once. Sequencing used ileum tissue, obtained roughly 530 days after intestinal transplant. These TCRs come from a human patient who received an intestinal transplant, so some T cells may come from the graft donor.

The chain recombines TRBV4-2 with TRBJ2-7, with 11 bases identical to TRBD2. This CDR3 has 15 residues. Germline loops: CDR1 LGHNA, CDR2 YNFKEQ. V was clipped by 6 bases and J by 4 bases; unmatched bases: 8. The chain's CDR3 is CASRPTGTSGYEQYF. As DNA, the CDR3 is TGTGCCAGCAGGCCTACCGGGACTAGCGGTTACGAGCAGTACTTC.

The chain is built from TRBV30 and TRBJ2-5; 9 bases align to TRBD1. The last part of the DNA fits TRBJ2-7 better; the J call may be wrong. This CDR3 has 12 residues. Germline lookup yields CDR1 GTSNPN and CDR2 SVGIG (reference sequence). The CDR3 loop reads CAWTDRGHEQYF. The DNA for the CDR3 is TGTGCCTGGACGGACAGGGGCCACGAGCAGTACTTC.

This clone has only a few counts. The chain joins TRBV6-6 to TRBJ2-1; D possibly corresponds to TRBD2 (5 bases). The germline gives CDR1 MNHNY, CDR2 SVGAGI (reference sequence). Trimming removed 8 bases at V and 1 base at J, with 12 bases between. CDR3 length: 14 amino acids. The CDR3 bases are TGTGCCAGCGGCTATAGGGAGTCCTACAATGAGCAGTTCTTC. Translating it yields CASGYRESYNEQFF.

This clone was observed a few times. The chain uses TRBV28 and TRBJ2-1, with 14 bases fitting TRBD2. Germline trimming cut 2 bases from V and 10 bases from J; bases unmatched to any gene: 7. Germline assignment: CDR1 MDHEN and CDR2 SYDVKM. This CDR3 spans 16 amino acids. CDR3 loop: CASSLAATSGRAEQFF. The CDR3, as DNA: TGTGCCAGCAGTTTAGCGGCGACTAGCGGGAGGGCGGAGCAGTTCTTC. The full variable domain, with the rest looked up from reference TRBV28 and TRBJ2-1, is DVKVTQSSRYLVKRTGEKVFLECVQDMDHENMFWYRQDPGLGLRLIYFSYDVKMKEKGDIPEGYSVSREKKERFSLILESASTNQTSMYLCASSLAATSGRAEQFFGPGTRLTVL.

The gene calls are TRBV2 and TRBJ2-2; TRBD2 matches 9 bases. The CDR3 contains 17 residues. The J segment lost 5 bases and the V segment lost 2 bases, leaving 9 bases of the junction unmatched. Germline V gene sequence: CDR1 SNHLY, CDR2 FYNNEI. The CDR3: CASSEPSGGLVTGELFF. The CDR3 DNA reads as TGTGCCAGCAGTGAACCCAGCGGGGGGCTAGTAACCGGGGAGCTGTTTTTT.

The chain combines TRBV6-5 with TRBJ2-5; D not resolved. With 7 bases removed from V and 1 base from J, the gap between germline ends came to 7 bases. Germline assignment: CDR1 MNHEY and CDR2 SVGAGI. The CDR3 contains 12 residues. CDR3 sequence: CASTGPQETQYF. The DNA of the CDR3 is TGTGCCAGCACTGGGCCCCAAGAGACCCAGTACTTC.

This clone was counted only a few times. In DNA form, the CDR3 reads TGTGCCAGCAGTTTAGGGTGGGGGGCCACAGATACGCAGTATTTT. Translating it yields CASSLGWGATDTQYF. The chain employs TRBV28 and TRBJ2-3, with D perhaps assigned TRBD1 or TRBD2 (6 bases each). The CDR3 sequence is 15 residues long. V was trimmed by 2 bases and J by 2 bases, leaving 11 bases between them. In germline, CDR1 is MDHEN, CDR2 SYDVKM.

This clone showed up just once. This chain links TRBV28 with TRBJ2-1; tentatively, D is TRBD1 (6 bases). The CDR3 is 12 residues long. The germline V and J ends were trimmed by 7 bases and 7 bases, with 11 bases remaining between them. Germline V gene data show CDR1 as MDHEN and CDR2 as SYDVKM. The CDR3 DNA reads TGTGCCAGCATCAGGGGAAGGAATGAGCAGTTCTTC. Its protein product is CASIRGRNEQFF.

V gene TRBV6-1 combines with J gene TRBJ1-4; D is unclear. Germline CDR1 reads MNHNS; CDR2 reads SASEGT. V was cut by 4 bases and J by 3 bases, with 15 bases left in between. The CDR3 extends over 16 amino acids. The CDR3 loop is CASSGSSGSPNEKLFF. The CDR3 DNA reads as TGTGCCAGCAGTGGTTCCTCGGGATCGCCTAATGAAAAACTGTTTTTT.

This chain links TRBV20-1 with TRBJ2-6; D uncertain. Deletions cut 7 bases from V and 7 bases from J, with 8 bases between. This CDR3 comprises 11 residues. The germline V gene encodes CDR1 DFQATT and CDR2 SNEGSKA (reference sequence). The CDR3 region has the DNA TGCAGTGGGGGAATCGCCAACGTCCTGACTTTC. This sequence encodes CSGGIANVLTF.

The V call is TRBV11-2, the J call TRBJ2-3; D could derive from TRBD1 or TRBD2 (6 bases each). The CDR3 contains 18 residues. The germline V and J ends were trimmed by 2 bases and 3 bases, with 21 bases remaining between them. Germline assignment: CDR1 SGHAT and CDR2 FQNNGV. The CDR3 protein is CASSLSSRPGARTDTQYF. The CDR3 DNA reads TGTGCCAGCAGCTTAAGCTCTCGGCCGGGGGCGAGGACAGATACGCAGTATTTT.

J is TRBJ1-2 and V is TRBV29-1, with D tentatively TRBD1 (6 bases). This CDR3 has 11 amino acids. In germline, CDR1 is SQVTM, CDR2 ANQGSEA. With 4 bases removed from V and 3 bases from J, the gap between germline ends came to 6 bases. CDR3 coding DNA: TGCAGCGTTGGACAGGACTATGGCTACACCTTC. Encoded protein: CSVGQDYGYTF. The full variable domain, its missing parts supplied by reference TRBV29-1 and TRBJ1-2, is SAVISQKPSRDICQRGTSLTIQCQVDSQVTMMFWYRQQPGQSLTLIATANQGSEATYESGFVIDKFPISRPNLTFSTLTVSNMSPEDSSIYLCSVGQDYGYTFGSGTRLTVV.

The J gene is TRBJ1-2, the V gene TRBV6-1, with 12 nucleotides matching TRBD1. V lost 8 bases, J lost 4 bases, and 2 bases stayed unmatched. The CDR3 totals 13 residues. The germline V gene has CDR1 MNHNS and CDR2 SASEGT. The DNA of the CDR3 is TGTGCCAGCGGGGGACAGGGGGCCTATGGCTACACCTTC. It codes for CASGGQGAYGYTF.

The genes are TRBV7-7 and TRBJ2-7, with TRBD1 as a possible D gene (6 bases). Germline assignment: CDR1 SSHAT and CDR2 FNYEAQ (reference sequence). The germline V and J ends were trimmed by 5 bases and 4 bases, with 18 bases remaining between them. This CDR3 region has 15 residues. The DNA of the CDR3 is TGTGCCAGCAGCCCCCGGCAGGGGCCTGATTACGAGCAGTACTTC. Its translation: CASSPRQGPDYEQYF.

The chain couples TRBV5-1 to TRBJ2-7; possible D gene TRBD2, 5 bases. Germline CDR1 is SGHRS and CDR2 is YFSETQ. This CDR3 spans 16 amino acids. V was cut by 2 bases and J by 2 bases, with 17 bases left in between. The CDR3 DNA reads as TGCGCCAGCAGCTTCTCAGCGGTCGACACCACCTACGAGCAGTACTTC. This translates into CASSFSAVDTTYEQYF.

This clone was seen only a few times. This rearrangement joins TRBV5-4 to TRBJ1-3; no clear D gene. The CDR3 is 14 residues long. Trimming stripped 0 bases from V and 0 bases from J, with 4 bases between. Looked up from germline, CDR1 is SGHNT and CDR2 is YYREEE (reference sequence). Written as DNA, the CDR3 is TGTGCCAGCAGCTTGGACAACTCTGGAAACACCATATATTTT. Protein: CASSLDNSGNTIYF.

The chain uses TRBV5-1 and TRBJ2-7; maybe TRBD1 (6 bases). V was pared by 4 bases and J by 2 bases, with 10 bases between. From germline, CDR1 is SGHRS and CDR2 YFSETQ. The CDR3 is 13 residues long. Written as DNA, the CDR3 is TGCGCCAGCAGCGCCGGACAGACCTACGAGCAGTACTTC. This sequence encodes CASSAGQTYEQYF. The variable domain in full, completed from reference TRBV5-1 and TRBJ2-7, reads KAGVTQTPRYLIKTRGQQVTLSCSPISGHRSVSWYQQTPGQGLQFLFEYFSETQRNKGNFPGRFSGRQFSNSRSEMNVSTLELGDSALYLCASSAGQTYEQYFGPGTRLTVT.

The CDR3 reads CASSLGVGSPLHF. The CDR3 DNA sequence: TGTGCCAGCAGCTTAGGGGTTGGTTCACCCCTCCACTTT. V is TRBV7-9 and J is TRBJ1-6; no clear D gene. The V and J ends lost 1 base and 9 bases respectively, with 7 bases between them. CDR1 SEHNR and CDR2 FQNEAQ come from the germline V gene (reference sequence). The CDR3 has 13 residues. Based on the CDR3 plus reference TRBV7-9 and TRBJ1-6, the full variable domain is DTGVSQNPRHKITKRGQNVTFRCDPISEHNRLYWYRQTLGQGPEFLTYFQNEAQLEKSRLLSDRFSAERPKGSFSTLEIQRTEQGDSAMYLCASSLGVGSPLHFGNGTRLTVT.

This chain connects TRBV7-3 to TRBJ1-1; a weak D match, TRBD1 (6 bases). Trimming shortened V by 5 bases and J by 9 bases, and 22 bases separated the two germline ends. The V gene's germline CDR1 is SGHTA and CDR2 FQGTGA. This CDR3 has 15 residues. Here the CDR3 reads CASSEGGGSGGKAFF. In DNA, the CDR3 is TGTGCCAGCAGCGAAGGCGGGGGCTCGGGTGGAAAAGCTTTCTTT. Using reference TRBV7-3 and TRBJ1-1 for the parts outside the CDR3, the full variable domain is GAGVSQTPSNKVTEKGKYVELRCDPISGHTALYWYRQSLGQGPEFLIYFQGTGAADDSGLPNDRFFAVRPEGSVSTLKIQRTERGDSAVYLCASSEGGGSGGKAFFGQGTRLTVV.

This chain joins TRBV18 and TRBJ1-1; D perhaps matches TRBD1 (5 bases). Germline V CDR1 and CDR2: KGHSH, LQKENI. Trimming cost V 2 bases and J 1 base, with 8 bases left between them. The CDR3 has 14 amino acids. CDR3 sequence reads: CASSPSQGNTEAFF. As DNA, the CDR3 is TGTGCCAGCTCACCATCTCAGGGGAACACTGAAGCTTTCTTT.

This chain joins TRBV5-1 and TRBJ2-3; 7 bases are a match to TRBD2. V was pared by 4 bases and J by 4 bases, with 9 bases of the junction left unmatched. CDR3 length equals 15 residues. Germline lookup yields CDR1 SGHRS and CDR2 YFSETQ. CDR3 protein: CASSLWTGGPDTQYF. The DNA of the CDR3 is TGCGCCAGCAGCCTTTGGACGGGAGGTCCAGATACGCAGTATTTT.

The chain carries TRBV14 and TRBJ2-3, with 11 bases that match TRBD2. Germline V gene lookup returns CDR1 SGHDN and CDR2 FVKESK. This CDR3 has 14 residues. V trimming: 0 bases; J trimming: 14 bases; junction bases outside the gene matches: 7. The CDR3 here is CASSQDIRLAGGYF. CDR3 nucleotides: TGTGCCAGCAGCCAAGATATTCGCCTAGCGGGGGGGTATTTT.

The genes are TRBV4-3 and TRBJ2-7; 9 bases fit TRBD2. This CDR3 has 17 amino acids. V shed 0 bases and J 4 bases; nucleotides not matched to a gene: 10. From germline, CDR1 is LGHNA and CDR2 YSLEER. The CDR3 is CASSQEYSGLASYEQYF. CDR3 bases: TGCGCCAGCAGCCAAGAATATTCGGGACTAGCATCTTACGAGCAGTACTTC.

V gene TRBV5-1 combines with J gene TRBJ2-7; the match to TRBD2 covers 8 bases. Germline V gene data show CDR1 as SGHRS and CDR2 as YFSETQ. J gave up 3 bases and V 0 bases, and 8 bases lay outside the gene matches. The CDR3 has 16 residues. The CDR3 nucleotides read TGCGCCAGCAGCTTGGTCCTTAGCGGGGCCAACTACGAGCAGTACTTC. Protein sequence: CASSLVLSGANYEQYF.